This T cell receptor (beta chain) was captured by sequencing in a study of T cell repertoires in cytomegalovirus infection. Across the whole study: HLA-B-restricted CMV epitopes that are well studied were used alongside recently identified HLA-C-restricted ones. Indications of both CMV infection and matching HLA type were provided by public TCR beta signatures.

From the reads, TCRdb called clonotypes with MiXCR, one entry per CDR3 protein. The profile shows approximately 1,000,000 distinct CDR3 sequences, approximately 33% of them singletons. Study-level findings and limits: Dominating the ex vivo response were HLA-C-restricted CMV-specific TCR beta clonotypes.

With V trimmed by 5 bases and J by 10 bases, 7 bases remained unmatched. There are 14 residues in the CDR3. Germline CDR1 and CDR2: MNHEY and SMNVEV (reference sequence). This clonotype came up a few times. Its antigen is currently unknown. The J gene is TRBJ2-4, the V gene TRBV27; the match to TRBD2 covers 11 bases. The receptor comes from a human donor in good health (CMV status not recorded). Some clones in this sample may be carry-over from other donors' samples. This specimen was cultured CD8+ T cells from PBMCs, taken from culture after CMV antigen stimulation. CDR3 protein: CASSPGLAASIQYF. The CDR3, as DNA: TGTGCCAGCAGTCCGGGACTAGCGGCCTCAATTCAGTACTTC.